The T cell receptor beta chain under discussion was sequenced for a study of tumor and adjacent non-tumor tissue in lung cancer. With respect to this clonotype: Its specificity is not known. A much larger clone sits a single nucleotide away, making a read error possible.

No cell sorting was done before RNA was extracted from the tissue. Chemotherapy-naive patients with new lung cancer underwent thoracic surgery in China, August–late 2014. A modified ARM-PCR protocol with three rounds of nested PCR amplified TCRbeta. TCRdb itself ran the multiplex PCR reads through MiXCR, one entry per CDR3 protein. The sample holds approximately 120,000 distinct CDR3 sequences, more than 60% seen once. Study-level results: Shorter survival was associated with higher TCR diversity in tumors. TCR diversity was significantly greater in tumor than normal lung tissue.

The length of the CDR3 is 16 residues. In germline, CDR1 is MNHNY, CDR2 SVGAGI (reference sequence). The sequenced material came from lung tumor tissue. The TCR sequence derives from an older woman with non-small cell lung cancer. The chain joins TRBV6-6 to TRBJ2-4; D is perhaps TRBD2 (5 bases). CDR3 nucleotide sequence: TGTGCCAGCAGTCAAACCCGGGAAAGAGCCAAAAACGTTCAGTACTTC. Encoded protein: CASSQTRERAKNVQYF.